A selection of T cell receptor beta chains follows, all from one sample in a study of cytomegalovirus exposure and HLA in healthy donors. Repertoires were generated with immunoSEQ multiplex PCR, while TCRdb's copy carries only in-frame clones and drops some. The sample yields some 190,000 clones, 70% to 85% seen once. The specimen was PBMCs. Receptor source: a man aged 40-50 years in good health and CMV-seropositive. Both conserved end residues are part of each CDR3. D genes are given only for firm matches. The listing skips clone size in some rows; elsewhere it reads once, few, many or a size class.

17	TRBJ2-2	-	TRBV5-4	-	CASSLGGASGNTGELFF	TGTGCCAGCAGTCTGGGTGGGGCCTCGGGGAACACCGGGGAGCTGTTTTTT
13	TRBJ2-5	-	TRBV6-6	TRBD2	CASRPGLAETQYF	TGTGCCAGCAGACCCGGACTAGCGGAGACCCAGTACTTC
16	TRBJ2-3	-	TRBV19	TRBD2	CASSGGLAASTDTQYF	TGTGCCAGTAGTGGAGGACTAGCGGCTAGCACAGATACGCAGTATTTT
14	TRBJ2-5	-	TRBV11-3	-	CASSASVDRETQYF	TGTGCCAGCAGCGCCTCGGTTGATCGGGAGACCCAGTACTTC
14	TRBJ2-1	-	TRBV4-2	TRBD2	CASERGGSYNEQFF	TGTGCCAGCGAGCGGGGGGGCTCCTACAATGAGCAGTTCTTC
17	TRBJ2-7	-	TRBV4-3	TRBD1	CASSLHLVRTGVYEQYF	TGCGCCAGCAGCCTTCATCTGGTCCGGACAGGGGTCTACGAGCAGTACTTC
15	TRBJ2-1	-	TRBV5-6	TRBD1	CASSLIQGADNEQFF	TGTGCCAGCAGCTTGATCCAGGGGGCGGACAATGAGCAGTTCTTC
16	TRBJ2-2	few	TRBV7-9	TRBD2	CASRQDAGGGTGELFF	TGTGCCAGCAGACAAGATGCGGGCGGGGGCACCGGGGAGCTGTTTTTT
18	TRBJ2-7	-	TRBV9	TRBD2	CASSVGSGVAGGSYEQYF	TGTGCCAGCAGCGTAGGATCAGGTGTTGCGGGGGGCAGTTACGAGCAGTACTTC
15	TRBJ2-3	-	TRBV25-1	-	CASSVAGKITDTQYF	TGTGCCAGCAGTGTGGCGGGGAAAATCACAGATACGCAGTATTTT
16	TRBJ2-7	-	TRBV28	TRBD1	CASTSPGTGGVYEQYF	TGTGCCAGCACCTCCCCCGGGACAGGGGGCGTCTACGAGCAGTACTTC
16	TRBJ2-2	-	TRBV9	-	CASSFSQTPNTGELFF	TGTGCCAGCAGCTTCTCCCAGACACCGAACACCGGGGAGCTGTTTTTT
14	TRBJ2-7	-	TRBV7-2	-	CASSISRLSYEQYF	TGTGCCAGCAGCATTTCTAGACTCTCCTACGAGCAGTACTTC
15	TRBJ1-6	-	TRBV19	TRBD1	CASSIDRAYNSPLHF	TGTGCCAGTAGTATCGACAGGGCCTATAATTCACCCCTCCACTTT
16	TRBJ2-2	-	TRBV21-1	-	CASSRGPGYVPGELFF	TGTGCCAGCAGCAGGGGTCCAGGGTACGTACCCGGGGAGCTGTTTTTT
16	TRBJ2-7	-	TRBV15	TRBD1	CATSSSIQGAGDEQYF	TGTGCCACCAGTTCCTCTATTCAGGGGGCCGGTGACGAGCAGTACTTC
15	TRBJ1-2	few	TRBV11-2	-	CASSLEGGQGGGYTF	TGTGCCAGCAGCTTAGAGGGAGGCCAGGGTGGTGGCTACACCTTC
15	TRBJ2-7	few	TRBV4-2	TRBD1	CASSQETGFGYEQYF	TGTGCCAGCAGCCAAGAGACAGGGTTTGGGTACGAGCAGTACTTC
14	TRBJ2-5	-	TRBV5-4	-	CASSSEGGGETQYF	TGTGCCAGCAGCTCGGAAGGGGGAGGGGAGACCCAGTACTTC
15	TRBJ2-2	-	TRBV9	-	CASSVASTLTGELFF	TGTGCCAGCAGCGTAGCGTCGACTCTGACCGGGGAGCTGTTTTTT
17	TRBJ2-3	-	TRBV28	TRBD2	CASSLVSSGTSTDTQYF	TGTGCCAGCAGTTTAGTCTCTAGCGGGACTAGCACAGATACGCAGTATTTT
14	TRBJ1-1	-	TRBV6-5	-	CASSEGTKNTEAFF	TGTGCCAGCAGTGAAGGGACAAAGAACACTGAAGCTTTCTTT
13	TRBJ1-2	-	TRBV6-1	TRBD1	CASSEQGAGGYTF	TGTGCCAGCAGTGAACAGGGGGCAGGGGGCTACACCTTC
14	TRBJ2-2	once	TRBV6-1	-	CASIPSRNTGELFF	TGTGCCAGCATCCCCTCCCGGAACACCGGGGAGCTGTTTTTT
11	TRBJ2-1	few	TRBV5-8	-	CASSFGNEQFF	TGTGCCAGCAGCTTCGGCAATGAGCAGTTCTTC
15	TRBJ2-5	few	TRBV10-3	TRBD2	CAISSGTMRQETQYF	TGTGCCATCAGTTCCGGGACTATGCGGCAAGAGACCCAGTACTTC
16	TRBJ2-6	-	TRBV5-6	-	CASSLGSYASSNVLTF	TGTGCCAGCAGCTTGGGTTCCTACGCCTCGTCCAACGTCCTGACTTTC
16	TRBJ1-3	-	TRBV10-3	TRBD1	CAISERTGLSGNTIYF	TGTGCCATCAGTGAAAGGACAGGGCTGTCTGGAAACACCATATATTTT
13	TRBJ1-1	-	TRBV6-5	TRBD1	CAISGDRGTEAFF	TGTGCCATCAGTGGGGACAGGGGGACTGAAGCTTTCTTT
15	TRBJ2-3	-	TRBV28	-	CASSLGQLWSDTQYF	TGTGCCAGCAGTTTAGGACAGCTATGGTCAGATACGCAGTATTTT
15	TRBJ1-2	-	TRBV7-9	TRBD1	CASRLDRGDQNGYTF	TGTGCCAGCAGACTCGACAGGGGGGATCAAAATGGCTACACCTTC
16	TRBJ2-5	-	TRBV30	TRBD1	CAWSVSRTGGVETQYF	TGTGCCTGGAGTGTATCAAGGACAGGGGGCGTAGAGACCCAGTACTTC
15	TRBJ2-7	-	TRBV9	-	CASSVVGQGFDEQYF	TGTGCCAGCAGCGTAGTCGGGCAGGGCTTCGACGAGCAGTACTTC
14	TRBJ1-4	-	TRBV29-1	TRBD1	CSVGKGQINEKLFF	TGCAGCGTTGGAAAGGGACAGATTAATGAAAAACTGTTTTTT
15	TRBJ2-2	-	TRBV19	TRBD1	CASSPRTGWTGELFF	TGTGCCAGTAGTCCTCGGACAGGGTGGACCGGGGAGCTGTTTTTT
16	TRBJ2-3	once	TRBV7-9	TRBD2	CASSLVASGATDTQYF	TGTGCCAGCAGCTTAGTCGCTAGCGGGGCTACAGATACGCAGTATTTT
14	TRBJ1-4	-	TRBV6-1	TRBD1	CASSVRDRYEKLFF	TGTGCCAGCAGTGTTCGGGACAGGTATGAAAAACTGTTTTTT
14	TRBJ1-6	-	TRBV6-1	TRBD1	CASKTGTDNSPLHF	TGTGCCAGCAAAACCGGGACAGATAATTCACCCCTCCACTTT
15	TRBJ2-1	-	TRBV5-4	-	CASSLTGRPNNEQFF	TGTGCCAGCAGCTTGACAGGCAGGCCAAACAATGAGCAGTTCTTC
15	TRBJ2-3	-	TRBV27	-	CASSYGGPSTDTQYF	TGTGCCAGCAGTTATGGGGGCCCAAGCACAGATACGCAGTATTTT
15	TRBJ2-7	-	TRBV15	-	CATSRDMVSTHEQYF	TGTGCCACCAGCAGAGATATGGTCAGTACCCACGAGCAGTACTTC
13	TRBJ2-7	once	TRBV28	-	CASSPASSYEQYF	TGTGCCAGCAGTCCCGCGAGCTCCTACGAGCAGTACTTC